Given below is one TCR beta chain in context. These data are taken from a study of blood T cell repertoires in COVID-19. Whole-study context: Sample material is recorded as cDNA or gDNA derived from T cells, B-cell-depleted T cells, or PBMCs.

Authors' processing steps: The assay estimated nucleated cells by amplifying reference gene primers. Using immunoSEQ multiplex PCR, the repertoire was profiled, and TCRdb retains in-frame clones only, with some absent. V and J calls and clone size are as listed in that table; D and trimming were resolved from the DNA. This table has about 87,000 clones, 75% to 90% appearing once. The CDR3 length is 14 residues. The germline CDR1 and CDR2 sequences are SGHTS and YDEGEE. The V gene lost 2 bases and the J gene lost 2 bases, with 11 bases spanning the gap. Sequencing was carried out using peripheral blood. The sequence derives from a woman at least 80 years old with active or convalescent COVID-19. The gene calls are TRBV5-8 and TRBJ2-7, with D maybe TRBD1 (5 bases). The CDR3 is CASSLVGATYEQYF. CDR3 bases: TGTGCCAGCAGCTTAGTTGGGGCCACCTACGAGCAGTACTTC.